This T cell receptor (beta chain) appears in the sequencing data of a study of Graves' ophthalmopathy and Graves' hyperthyroidism. Across the study: The authors collected peripheral blood at initial diagnosis, before any treatment. Study findings and constraints: Most expanded thyroid clonotypes above 0.001 frequency also appeared in blood. Sensitivity of about 67% and specificity of about 72% were achieved by the model that predicted ophthalmopathy progression.

The CDR3 runs 13 residues. Trimming left V 6 bases short and J 4 bases short, with 12 bases between. The germline CDR1 and CDR2 sequences are MDHEN and SYDVKM. Points on this clonotype: Its matching antigen is unknown.

As the template, RNA transcripts were used to amplify TCR beta CDR3 regions. Investigators did first-round RT-PCR with HTBI primers, then second-round multiplex PCR. TCRdb ran MiXCR on the multiplex PCR reads and lists one entry per CDR3 protein. This sample has under 350,000 distinct CDR3 sequences, with 17% found just once. Ophthalmopathy cases showed moderate-to-severe activity, scoring CAS ≥3 and NOSPECS ≥4, with duration under 3 months. Sequencing was done on a sample of peripheral blood. The clonotype comes from an adult man with Graves' ophthalmopathy. This sequence joins TRBV28 and TRBJ1-2, with no clear D. Written as DNA, the CDR3 is TGTGCCAGCAGAAGACAAAGGTTCTATGGCTACACCTTC. Its translation: CASRRQRFYGYTF.